The T cell receptor (beta chain) described here comes from a study of blood T cell repertoires in COVID-19. Study at large: Some COVID-19 samples were acute and others convalescent; all came from the United States, Italy and Spain. Sources were T cells, B-cell-depleted T cells, or PBMCs; the material itself was cDNA or gDNA.

This CDR3 region has 15 residues. Trimming took off 2 bases at V and 0 bases at J, with 10 bases between the two ends. CDR1 and CDR2 (germline): MNHEY, SVGAGI. Resolution of symptoms, clearance, or two negative PCRs was present in recovered Cohort 3 donors. Profiling relied on immunoSEQ multiplex PCR, and the TCRdb table lists in-frame clones only, not all of them. Of around 300,000 clones in the sample, roughly nine tenths are singletons; the top ten hold under 2.5%. Material: PBMCs or T cells enriched from blood (not recorded which). The rearrangement uses TRBV6-5 and TRBJ1-1; weak D call: TRBD1 (5 bases). This receptor was taken from a woman aged 18-29 years who had recovered from COVID-19. CDR3 protein: CASSYQGRLNTEAFF. Here the CDR3 DNA reads TGTGCCAGCAGTTACCAGGGCAGATTGAACACTGAAGCTTTCTTT.